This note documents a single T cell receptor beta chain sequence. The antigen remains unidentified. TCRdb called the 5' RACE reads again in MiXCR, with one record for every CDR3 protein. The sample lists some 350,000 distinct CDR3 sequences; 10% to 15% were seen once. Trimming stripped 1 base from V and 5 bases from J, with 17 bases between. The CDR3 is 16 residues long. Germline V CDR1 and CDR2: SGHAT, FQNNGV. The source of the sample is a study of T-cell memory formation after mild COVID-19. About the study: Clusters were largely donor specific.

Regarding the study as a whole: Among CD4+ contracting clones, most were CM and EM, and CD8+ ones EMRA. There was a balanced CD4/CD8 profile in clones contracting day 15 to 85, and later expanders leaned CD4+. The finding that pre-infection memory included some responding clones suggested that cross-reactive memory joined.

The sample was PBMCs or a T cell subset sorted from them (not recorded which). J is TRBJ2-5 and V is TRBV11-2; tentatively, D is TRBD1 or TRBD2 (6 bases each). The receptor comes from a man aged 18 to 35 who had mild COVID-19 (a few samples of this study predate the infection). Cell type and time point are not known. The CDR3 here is CASSLGRGVFTETQYF. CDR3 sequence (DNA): TGTGCCAGCAGCTTAGGAAGGGGGGTTTTTACGGAGACCCAGTACTTC.